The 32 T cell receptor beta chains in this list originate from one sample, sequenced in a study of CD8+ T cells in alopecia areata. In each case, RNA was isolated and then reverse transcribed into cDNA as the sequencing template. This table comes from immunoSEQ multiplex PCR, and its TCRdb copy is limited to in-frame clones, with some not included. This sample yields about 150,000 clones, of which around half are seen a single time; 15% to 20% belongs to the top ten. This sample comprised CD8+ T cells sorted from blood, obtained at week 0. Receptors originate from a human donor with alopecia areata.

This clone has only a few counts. CDR3 loop: CSALREDYGYTF. The DNA for the CDR3 is TGCAGCGCTCTAAGGGAGGACTATGGCTACACCTTC. The chain recombines TRBV29-1 with TRBJ1-2; D gene ambiguous. Looked up from germline, CDR1 is SQVTM and CDR2 is ANQGSEA. The germline V and J ends were trimmed by 7 bases and 3 bases, with 12 bases remaining between them. This CDR3 region has 12 residues.

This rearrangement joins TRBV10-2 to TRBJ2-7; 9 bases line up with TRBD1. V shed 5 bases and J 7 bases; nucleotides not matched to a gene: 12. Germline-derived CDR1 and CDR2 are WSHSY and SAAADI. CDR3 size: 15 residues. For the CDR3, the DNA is TGCGCCAGCAGTACCACCGGGACAGGGAGTGGAGAGCAGTACTTC. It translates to CASSTTGTGSGEQYF.

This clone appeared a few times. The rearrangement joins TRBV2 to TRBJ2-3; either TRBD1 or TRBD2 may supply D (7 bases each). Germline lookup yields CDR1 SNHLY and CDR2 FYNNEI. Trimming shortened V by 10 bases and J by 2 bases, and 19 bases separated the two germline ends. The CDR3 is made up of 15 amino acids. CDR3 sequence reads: CATARGGGSTDTQYF. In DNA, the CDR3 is TGTGCCACCGCGCGGGGAGGGGGCTCCACAGATACGCAGTATTTT.

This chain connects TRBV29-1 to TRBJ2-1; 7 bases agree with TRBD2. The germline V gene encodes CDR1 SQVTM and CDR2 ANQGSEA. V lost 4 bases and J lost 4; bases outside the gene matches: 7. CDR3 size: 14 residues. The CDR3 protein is CSVAMAGVYNEQFF. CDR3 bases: TGCAGCGTTGCGATGGCGGGGGTATACAATGAGCAGTTCTTC.

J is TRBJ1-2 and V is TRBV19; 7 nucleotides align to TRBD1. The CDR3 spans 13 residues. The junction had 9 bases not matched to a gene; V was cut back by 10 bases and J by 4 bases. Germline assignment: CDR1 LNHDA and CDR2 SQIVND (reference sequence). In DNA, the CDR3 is TGTGCCACCCATTGGACAGGATCCTATGGCTACACCTTC. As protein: CATHWTGSYGYTF. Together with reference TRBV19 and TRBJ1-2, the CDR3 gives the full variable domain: DGGITQSPKYLFRKEGQNVTLSCEQNLNHDAMYWYRQDPGQGLRLIYYSQIVNDFQKGDIAEGYSVSREKKESFPLTVTSAQKNPTAFYLCATHWTGSYGYTFGSGTRLTVV.

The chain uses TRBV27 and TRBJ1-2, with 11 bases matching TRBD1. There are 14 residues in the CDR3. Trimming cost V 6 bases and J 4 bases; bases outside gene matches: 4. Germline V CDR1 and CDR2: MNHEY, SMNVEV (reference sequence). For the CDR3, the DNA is TGTGCCAGCAGACCGGACAGGGGGCTCTATGGCTACACCTTC. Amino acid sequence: CASRPDRGLYGYTF.

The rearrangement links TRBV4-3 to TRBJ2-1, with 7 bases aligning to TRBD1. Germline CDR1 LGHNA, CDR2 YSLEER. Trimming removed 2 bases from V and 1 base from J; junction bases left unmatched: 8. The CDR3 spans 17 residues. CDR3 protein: CASSQQTGPKSYNEQFF. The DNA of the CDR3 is TGCGCCAGCAGCCAACAGACAGGGCCCAAATCCTACAATGAGCAGTTCTTC.

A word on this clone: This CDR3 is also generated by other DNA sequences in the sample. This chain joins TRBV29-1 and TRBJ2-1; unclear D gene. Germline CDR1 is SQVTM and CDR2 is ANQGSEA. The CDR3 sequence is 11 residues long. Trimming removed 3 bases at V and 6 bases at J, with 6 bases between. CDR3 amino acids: CSVESGNEQFF. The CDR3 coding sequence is TGCAGCGTTGAGAGTGGCAATGAGCAGTTCTTC.

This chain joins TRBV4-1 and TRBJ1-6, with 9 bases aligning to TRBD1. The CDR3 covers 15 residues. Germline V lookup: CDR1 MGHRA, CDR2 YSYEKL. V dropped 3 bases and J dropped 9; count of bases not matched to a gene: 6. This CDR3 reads CASSQGDRAASPLHF. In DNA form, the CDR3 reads TGCGCCAGCAGCCAGGGGGACAGGGCGGCTTCACCCCTCCACTTT.

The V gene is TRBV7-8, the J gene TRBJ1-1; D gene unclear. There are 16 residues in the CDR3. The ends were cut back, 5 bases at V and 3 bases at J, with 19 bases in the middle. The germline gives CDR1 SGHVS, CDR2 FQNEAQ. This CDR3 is CASSQFREVRHTEAFF. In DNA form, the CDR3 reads TGTGCCAGCAGCCAATTTCGAGAGGTCCGGCACACTGAAGCTTTCTTT.

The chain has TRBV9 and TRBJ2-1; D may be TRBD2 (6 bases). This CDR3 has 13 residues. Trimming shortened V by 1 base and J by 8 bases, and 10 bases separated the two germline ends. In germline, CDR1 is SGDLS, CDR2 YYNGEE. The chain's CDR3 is CASSVSPGDEQFF. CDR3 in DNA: TGTGCCAGCAGCGTATCCCCGGGGGATGAGCAGTTCTTC.

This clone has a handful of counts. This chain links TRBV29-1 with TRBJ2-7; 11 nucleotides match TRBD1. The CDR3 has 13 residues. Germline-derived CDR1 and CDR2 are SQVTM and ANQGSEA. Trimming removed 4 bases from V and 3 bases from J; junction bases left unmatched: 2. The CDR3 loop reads CSVGGTGGYEQYF. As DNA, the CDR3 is TGCAGCGTTGGAGGGACAGGGGGCTACGAGCAGTACTTC.

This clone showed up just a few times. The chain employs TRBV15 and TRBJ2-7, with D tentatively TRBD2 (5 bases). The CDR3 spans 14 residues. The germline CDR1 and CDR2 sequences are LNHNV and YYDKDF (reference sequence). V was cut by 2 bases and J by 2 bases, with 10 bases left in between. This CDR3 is CATSRKDGAYEQYF. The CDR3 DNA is TGTGCCACCAGCAGAAAAGACGGGGCCTACGAGCAGTACTTC. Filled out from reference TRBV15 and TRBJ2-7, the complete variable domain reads DAMVIQNPRYQVTQFGKPVTLSCSQTLNHNVMYWYQQKSSQAPKLLFHYYDKDFNNEADTPDNFQSRRPNTSFCFLDIRSPGLGDTAMYLCATSRKDGAYEQYFGPGTRLTVT.

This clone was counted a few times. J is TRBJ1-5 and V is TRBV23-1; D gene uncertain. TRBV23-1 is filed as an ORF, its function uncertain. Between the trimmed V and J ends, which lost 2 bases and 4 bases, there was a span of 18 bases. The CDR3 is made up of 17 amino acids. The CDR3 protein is CASSQRYSETPNQPQHF. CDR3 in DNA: TGCGCCAGCAGTCAAAGATATTCGGAAACCCCTAATCAGCCCCAGCATTTT.

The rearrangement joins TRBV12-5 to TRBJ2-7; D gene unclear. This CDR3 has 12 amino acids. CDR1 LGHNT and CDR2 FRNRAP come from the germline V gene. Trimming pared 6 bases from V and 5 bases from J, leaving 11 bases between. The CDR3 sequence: CASGHGVNEQYF. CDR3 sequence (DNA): TGTGCTAGTGGCCATGGGGTCAACGAGCAGTACTTC.

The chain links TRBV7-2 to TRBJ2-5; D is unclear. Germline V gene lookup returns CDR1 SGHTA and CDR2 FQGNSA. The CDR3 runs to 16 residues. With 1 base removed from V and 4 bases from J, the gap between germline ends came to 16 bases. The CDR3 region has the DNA TGTGCCAGCAGCTTAGAAGGCCCTACCGTTCGAGAGACCCAGTACTTC. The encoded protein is CASSLEGPTVRETQYF.

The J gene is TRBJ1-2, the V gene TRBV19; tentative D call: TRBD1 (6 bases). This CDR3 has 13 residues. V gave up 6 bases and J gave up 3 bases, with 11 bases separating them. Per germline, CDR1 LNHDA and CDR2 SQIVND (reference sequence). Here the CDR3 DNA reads TGTGCCAGTAGACCACAGGGAGACTATGGCTACACCTTC. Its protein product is CASRPQGDYGYTF.

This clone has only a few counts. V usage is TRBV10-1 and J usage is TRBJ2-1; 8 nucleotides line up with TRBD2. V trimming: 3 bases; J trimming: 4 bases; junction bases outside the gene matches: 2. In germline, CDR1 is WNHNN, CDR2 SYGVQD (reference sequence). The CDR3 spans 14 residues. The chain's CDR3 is CASSEAGAYNEQFF. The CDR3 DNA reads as TGCGCCAGCAGTGAAGCGGGGGCATACAATGAGCAGTTCTTC.

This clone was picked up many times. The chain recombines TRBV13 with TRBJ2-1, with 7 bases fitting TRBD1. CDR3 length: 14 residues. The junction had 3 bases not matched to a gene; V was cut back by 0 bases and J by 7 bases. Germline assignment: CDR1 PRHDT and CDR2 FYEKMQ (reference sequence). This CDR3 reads CASSLGQGENEQFF. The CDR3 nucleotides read TGTGCCAGCAGCTTAGGGCAGGGGGAGAATGAGCAGTTCTTC.

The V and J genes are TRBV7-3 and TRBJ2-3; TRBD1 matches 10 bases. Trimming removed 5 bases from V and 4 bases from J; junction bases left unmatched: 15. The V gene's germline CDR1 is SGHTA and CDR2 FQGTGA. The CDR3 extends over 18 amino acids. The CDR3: CASSLGERDRGIADTQYF. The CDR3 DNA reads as TGTGCCAGCAGCCTGGGAGAACGGGACAGGGGAATTGCAGATACGCAGTATTTT.

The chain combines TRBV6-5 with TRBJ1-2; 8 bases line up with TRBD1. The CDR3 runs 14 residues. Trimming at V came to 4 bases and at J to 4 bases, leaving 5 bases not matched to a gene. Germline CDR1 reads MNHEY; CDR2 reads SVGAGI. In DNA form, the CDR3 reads TGTGCCAGCAGTTCAACAGGGGGGAGCTATGGCTACACCTTC. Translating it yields CASSSTGGSYGYTF.

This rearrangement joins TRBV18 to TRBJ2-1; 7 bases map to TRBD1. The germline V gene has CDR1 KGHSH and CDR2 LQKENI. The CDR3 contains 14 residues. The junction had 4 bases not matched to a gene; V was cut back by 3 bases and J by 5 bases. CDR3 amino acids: CASSPRQGDNEQFF. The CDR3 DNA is TGTGCCAGCTCACCCCGACAGGGCGACAATGAGCAGTTCTTC.

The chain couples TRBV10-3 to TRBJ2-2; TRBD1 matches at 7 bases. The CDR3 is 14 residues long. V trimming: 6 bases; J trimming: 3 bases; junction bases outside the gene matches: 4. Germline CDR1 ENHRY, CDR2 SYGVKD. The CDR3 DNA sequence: TGTGCCATCAGCCCGACAGGGCACACCGGGGAGCTGTTTTTT. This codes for CAISPTGHTGELFF.

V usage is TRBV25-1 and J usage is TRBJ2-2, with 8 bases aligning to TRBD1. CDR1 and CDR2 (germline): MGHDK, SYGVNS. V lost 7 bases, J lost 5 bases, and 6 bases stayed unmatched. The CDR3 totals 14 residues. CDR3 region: CASKGRGRTGELFF. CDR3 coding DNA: TGTGCCAGCAAGGGCAGGGGGCGAACCGGGGAGCTGTTTTTT.

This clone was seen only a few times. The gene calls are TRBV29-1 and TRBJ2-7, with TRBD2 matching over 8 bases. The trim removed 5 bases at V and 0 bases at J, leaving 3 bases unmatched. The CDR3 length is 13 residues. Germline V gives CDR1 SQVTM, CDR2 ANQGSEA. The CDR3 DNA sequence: TGCAGCGTTCCAGCGGGGGACTCCTACGAGCAGTACTTC. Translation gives CSVPAGDSYEQYF.

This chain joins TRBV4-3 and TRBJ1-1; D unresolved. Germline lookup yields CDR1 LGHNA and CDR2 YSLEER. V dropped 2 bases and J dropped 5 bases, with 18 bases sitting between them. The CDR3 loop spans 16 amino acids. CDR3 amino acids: CASSQSPSAVRTEAFF. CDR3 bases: TGCGCCAGCAGCCAATCCCCGTCCGCTGTAAGAACTGAAGCTTTCTTT.

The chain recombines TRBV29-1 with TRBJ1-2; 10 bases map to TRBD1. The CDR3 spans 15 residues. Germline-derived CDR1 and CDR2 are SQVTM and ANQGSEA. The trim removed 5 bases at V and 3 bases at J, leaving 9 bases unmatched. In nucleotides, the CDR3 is TGCAGCGTTCTCAAAACGGACAGGGGGTACTATGGCTACACCTTC. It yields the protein CSVLKTDRGYYGYTF.

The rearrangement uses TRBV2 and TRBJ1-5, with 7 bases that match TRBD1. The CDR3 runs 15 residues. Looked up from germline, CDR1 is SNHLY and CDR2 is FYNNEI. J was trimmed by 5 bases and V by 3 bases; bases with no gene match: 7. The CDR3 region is CASSEAGGIYQPQHF. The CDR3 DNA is TGTGCCAGCAGTGAGGCAGGGGGAATCTATCAGCCCCAGCATTTT.

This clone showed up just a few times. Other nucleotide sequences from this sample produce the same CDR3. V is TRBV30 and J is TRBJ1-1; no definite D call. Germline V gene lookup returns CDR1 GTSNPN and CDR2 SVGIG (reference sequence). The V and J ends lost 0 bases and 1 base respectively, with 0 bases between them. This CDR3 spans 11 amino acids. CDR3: CAWSVNTEAFF. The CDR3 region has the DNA TGTGCCTGGAGTGTGAACACTGAAGCTTTCTTT.

CDR3 protein: CASSSDRGLRNEQFF. The CDR3 coding sequence is TGTGCCAGCAGCTCGGACAGGGGGCTTAGGAATGAGCAGTTCTTC. The chain couples TRBV7-6 to TRBJ2-1, with TRBD1 matching over 11 bases. Trimming at V came to 4 bases and at J to 7 bases, leaving 6 bases not matched to a gene. The germline V gene encodes CDR1 SGHVS and CDR2 FNYEAQ. CDR3 length: 15 residues.

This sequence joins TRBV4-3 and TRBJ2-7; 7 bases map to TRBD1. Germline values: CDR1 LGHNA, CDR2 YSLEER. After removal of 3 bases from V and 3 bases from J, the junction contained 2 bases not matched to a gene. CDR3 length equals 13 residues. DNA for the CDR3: TGCGCCAGCAGCCAGTACAGGGGCTACGAGCAGTACTTC. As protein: CASSQYRGYEQYF.

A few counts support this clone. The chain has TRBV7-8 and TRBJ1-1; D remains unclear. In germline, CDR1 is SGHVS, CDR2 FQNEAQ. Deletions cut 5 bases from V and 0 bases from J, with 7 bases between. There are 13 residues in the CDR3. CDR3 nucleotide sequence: TGTGCCAGCAGCATGGGTCTGAACACTGAAGCTTTCTTT. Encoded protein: CASSMGLNTEAFF.